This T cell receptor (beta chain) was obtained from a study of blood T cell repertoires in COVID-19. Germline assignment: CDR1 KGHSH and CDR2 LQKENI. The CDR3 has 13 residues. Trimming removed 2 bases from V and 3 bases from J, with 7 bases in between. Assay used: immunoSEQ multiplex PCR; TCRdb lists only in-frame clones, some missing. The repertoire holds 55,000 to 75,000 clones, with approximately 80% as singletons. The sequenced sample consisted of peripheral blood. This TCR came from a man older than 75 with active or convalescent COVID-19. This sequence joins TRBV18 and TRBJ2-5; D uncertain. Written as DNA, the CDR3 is TGTGCCAGCTCACCAAGACTTGAAGAGACCCAGTACTTC. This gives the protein CASSPRLEETQYF.